The 14 T cell receptor beta chains below all came from one sample that was sequenced in a study of OX40 agonist ivuxolimab in advanced cancers. Measured with immunoSEQ multiplex PCR; TCRdb has only the in-frame clones, and not every one. The table lists some 66,000 clones, roughly 81% of them singletons. The input for sequencing was CD4+ or CD8+ T cells sorted from blood, taken in a trial of the OX40 agonist ivuxolimab. The source is an adult with an advanced solid tumor such as melanoma, head and neck, liver or kidney cancer.

The chain recombines TRBV7-9 with TRBJ2-4; unclear D gene. The CDR3 is made up of 14 amino acids. Trimming took 6 bases from V and 0 from J, leaving 9 bases between them. The germline V gene encodes CDR1 SEHNR and CDR2 FQNEAQ (reference sequence). For the CDR3, the DNA is TGTGCCAGCAGTCTGACCCTAGCCAAAAACATTCAGTACTTC. This codes for CASSLTLAKNIQYF.

The table lists this clone with a count of one. This chain uses TRBV7-9 with TRBJ2-7; D is unclear. The V gene's germline CDR1 is SEHNR and CDR2 FQNEAQ (reference sequence). Trimming took off 3 bases at V and 6 bases at J, with 6 bases between the two ends. The CDR3 has 11 amino acids. The CDR3 sequence: CASSLSTEQYF. The CDR3 bases are TGTGCCAGCAGCTTGAGCACCGAGCAGTACTTC.

The chain combines TRBV18 with TRBJ2-7; 9 nucleotides agree with TRBD2. The CDR3 extends over 15 amino acids. The ends lost 2 bases at V and 3 bases at J; junction bases unmatched: 5. Germline lookup yields CDR1 KGHSH and CDR2 LQKENI. DNA for the CDR3: TGTGCCAGCTCACCAAGTCCTAGCGGGGACTACGAGCAGTACTTC. Residues: CASSPSPSGDYEQYF. Full variable domain (missing parts from reference TRBV18 and TRBJ2-7): NAGVMQNPRHLVRRRGQEARLRCSPMKGHSHVYWYRQLPEEGLKFMVYLQKENIIDESGMPKERFSAEFPKEGPSILRIQQVVRGDSAAYFCASSPSPSGDYEQYFGPGTRLTVT.

The V and J genes are TRBV19 and TRBJ2-2, with D perhaps TRBD2 (5 bases). This CDR3 has 14 amino acids. Germline lookup yields CDR1 LNHDA and CDR2 SQIVND (reference sequence). V was pared by 7 bases and J by 5 bases, with 14 bases between. CDR3 DNA sequence: TGTGCCAGTAACAATCCCTCGGGGACCGGGGAGCTGTTTTTT. This gives the protein CASNNPSGTGELFF. The full variable domain, with the rest looked up from reference TRBV19 and TRBJ2-2, is DGGITQSPKYLFRKEGQNVTLSCEQNLNHDAMYWYRQDPGQGLRLIYYSQIVNDFQKGDIAEGYSVSREKKESFPLTVTSAQKNPTAFYLCASNNPSGTGELFFGEGSRLTVL.

The genes are TRBV19 and TRBJ2-5; 9 nucleotides match TRBD1. Germline CDR1 is LNHDA and CDR2 is SQIVND (reference sequence). Unmatched junction bases numbered 7, after V lost 10 bases and J lost 4 bases. The CDR3 covers 13 residues. The CDR3 here is CATGQGMGETQYF. The CDR3 DNA follows: TGTGCCACGGGACAGGGTATGGGAGAGACCCAGTACTTC.

This clone has just a few counts. This rearrangement joins TRBV28 to TRBJ2-5, with 10 bases matching TRBD1. Germline CDR1 reads MDHEN; CDR2 reads SYDVKM. There are 15 residues in the CDR3. J lost 4 bases, V lost 2 bases, and 4 bases had no gene match. The CDR3: CASSLIGTGVETQYF. CDR3 bases: TGTGCCAGCAGTTTAATCGGGACAGGGGTAGAGACCCAGTACTTC.

This chain uses TRBV30 with TRBJ2-7; maybe TRBD1 (5 bases). The CDR3 runs to 12 residues. V was cut by 3 bases and J by 4 bases, with 10 bases left in between. The germline V gene has CDR1 GTSNPN and CDR2 SVGIG (reference sequence). As DNA, the CDR3 is TGTGCCTGGAGCAGGGCCCCTTACGAGCAGTACTTC. Translating it yields CAWSRAPYEQYF.

The chain uses TRBV14 and TRBJ2-5, with 8 bases identical to TRBD2. The CDR3 has 15 amino acids. The germline CDR1 and CDR2 sequences are SGHDN and FVKESK. V was clipped by 3 bases and J by 2 bases; unmatched bases: 5. The CDR3: CASSQDGREQETQYF. The CDR3 bases are TGTGCCAGCAGCCAGGACGGGAGGGAGCAAGAGACCCAGTACTTC.

The rearrangement links TRBV6-6 to TRBJ1-1; no firm D call. The CDR3 consists of 15 residues. CDR1 is MNHNY and CDR2 is SVGAGI in the germline V gene (reference sequence). Trimming took off 6 bases at V and 2 bases at J, with 16 bases between the two ends. The CDR3 DNA reads TGTGCCAGCAGCTCCCTCATACAGAAAAACACTGAAGCTTTCTTT. It is translated as CASSSLIQKNTEAFF.

This clone was observed a handful of times. This chain joins TRBV2 and TRBJ1-2, with 7 bases aligning to TRBD1. V was clipped by 7 bases and J by 7 bases; unmatched bases: 12. Per the germline V gene, CDR1 is SNHLY and CDR2 is FYNNEI. CDR3 length: 14 residues. CDR3 residues: CASTKVETGSGYTF. The CDR3 DNA reads as TGTGCCAGCACCAAAGTAGAGACAGGGAGTGGCTACACCTTC.

The genes are TRBV18 and TRBJ2-5; 7 bases are shared with TRBD2. V trimming: 5 bases; J trimming: 3 bases; junction bases outside the gene matches: 3. This CDR3 contains 13 residues. The V gene's germline CDR1 is KGHSH and CDR2 LQKENI. The CDR3 bases are TGTGCCAGCTCAGGCGGGAGCAAAGAGACCCAGTACTTC. This translates into CASSGGSKETQYF.

The V gene is TRBV7-9, the J gene TRBJ2-1; D may be TRBD1 (6 bases). The CDR3 runs 13 residues. Trimming took 6 bases from V and 10 from J, leaving 16 bases between them. Germline CDR1 reads SEHNR; CDR2 reads FQNEAQ (reference sequence). In nucleotides, the CDR3 is TGTGCCAGCAGTCAAATGGGGACATCGGAGCAGTTCTTC. The encoded protein is CASSQMGTSEQFF.

This rearrangement joins TRBV6-1 to TRBJ2-5; 9 nucleotides line up with TRBD2. After removal of 6 bases from V and 4 bases from J, the junction contained 6 bases not matched to a gene. The CDR3 spans 14 residues. CDR1 is MNHNS, CDR2 SASEGT, per germline. CDR3 bases: TGTGCCAGCAGGACTAGCGGAGGCCTAGAGACCCAGTACTTC. It yields the protein CASRTSGGLETQYF.

This chain joins TRBV5-1 and TRBJ1-1; 10 bases are shared with TRBD1. In germline, CDR1 is SGHRS, CDR2 YFSETQ. Trimming cost V 3 bases and J 2 bases; bases outside gene matches: 1. The CDR3 contains 14 residues. The CDR3 nucleotides read TGCGCCAGCAGCTCGACAGGGGGCAACACTGAAGCTTTCTTT. Residues: CASSSTGGNTEAFF. The full variable domain, rest sourced from reference TRBV5-1 and TRBJ1-1, is KAGVTQTPRYLIKTRGQQVTLSCSPISGHRSVSWYQQTPGQGLQFLFEYFSETQRNKGNFPGRFSGRQFSNSRSEMNVSTLELGDSALYLCASSSTGGNTEAFFGQGTRLTVV.